The 32 T cell receptor beta chains reported below all come from one sample, sequenced in a study of tumor-infiltrating lymphocytes in localized non-small cell lung cancer. Using immunoSEQ multiplex PCR, the repertoire was profiled, and TCRdb retains in-frame clones only, with some absent. The repertoire has 6,000 to 7,000 clones, 70% to 75% of them found once; the top ten carry roughly 31%. The sequencing sample was made of lung tumor tissue. The source is a human donor with non-small cell lung cancer.

This clone was detected only once. This chain links TRBV4-3 with TRBJ1-5; no clear D gene. The CDR3 is made up of 17 amino acids. Per germline, CDR1 LGHNA and CDR2 YSLEER. Deletions cut 0 bases from V and 0 bases from J, with 12 bases between. The CDR3 sequence is CASSQDFAPSSNQPQHF. Here the CDR3 DNA reads TGCGCCAGCAGCCAAGATTTTGCCCCAAGTAGCAATCAGCCCCAGCATTTT.

This clone was seen a few times. V usage is TRBV2 and J usage is TRBJ1-6, with TRBD1 matching over 7 bases. The CDR3 extends over 15 amino acids. CDR1 and CDR2 (germline): SNHLY, FYNNEI. V shed 6 bases, J shed 9 bases, and the junction held 11 bases outside the gene matches. CDR3 nucleotides: TGTGCCAGCAGGGGGACAGACCCTTATTTTTCACCCCTCCACTTT. Its protein is CASRGTDPYFSPLHF.

V usage is TRBV2 and J usage is TRBJ2-4; D is ambiguous. Germline loops: CDR1 SNHLY, CDR2 FYNNEI. V dropped 4 bases and J dropped 1 base, with 5 bases sitting between them. CDR3 length: 13 residues. The CDR3 DNA follows: TGTGCCAGCAGTGGGAACGCCAAAAACATTCAGTACTTC. As protein: CASSGNAKNIQYF.

The chain joins TRBV19 to TRBJ1-5, with TRBD1 matching 7 bases. CDR1 LNHDA and CDR2 SQIVND come from the germline V gene (reference sequence). This CDR3 is 16 amino acids long. With V trimmed by 5 bases and J by 2 bases, 9 bases remained unmatched. The CDR3 loop reads CASSFTGAGGNQPQHF. For the CDR3, the DNA is TGTGCCAGTAGTTTCACAGGGGCGGGAGGCAATCAGCCCCAGCATTTT.

Only a few counts were recorded for this clone. The V call is TRBV5-1, the J call TRBJ2-5; perhaps TRBD2 as D (5 bases). Germline CDR1 reads SGHRS; CDR2 reads YFSETQ. The CDR3 runs 14 residues. The V end lost 0 bases, the J end lost 4 bases, and 10 bases lay between the germline ends. CDR3 sequence: CASSLGRAGETQYF. The CDR3 DNA is TGCGCCAGCAGCTTGGGTCGGGCGGGAGAGACCCAGTACTTC.

This chain connects TRBV5-5 to TRBJ1-6, with D possibly TRBD1 on 6 matching bases. Trimming removed 0 bases from V and 10 bases from J, with 20 bases in between. CDR1 and CDR2 from the germline V gene are SGHKS and YYEKEE (reference sequence). This CDR3 contains 17 residues. CDR3 protein: CASSLVQGGIVGSPLHF. CDR3 coding DNA: TGTGCCAGCAGCTTGGTACAGGGAGGCATCGTAGGCTCACCCCTCCACTTT.

DNA of the CDR3: TGTGCCAGCAGCTATACAGGGGGCACTGGAAACACCATATATTTT. Its translation: CASSYTGGTGNTIYF. V gene TRBV5-6 combines with J gene TRBJ1-3, with TRBD1 matching over 9 bases. Germline CDR1 is SGHDT and CDR2 is YYEEEE. This CDR3 has 15 amino acids. The V gene end was trimmed by 3 bases and the J gene end by 2 bases; junction bases not matched to a gene: 3.

This sequence joins TRBV28 and TRBJ2-4; 7 nucleotides agree with TRBD1. After removal of 7 bases from V and 13 bases from J, the junction contained 16 bases not matched to a gene. There are 14 residues in the CDR3. Germline CDR1 reads MDHEN; CDR2 reads SYDVKM. The CDR3: CASTLGVQGSRQYF. The CDR3 bases are TGTGCCAGCACCCTTGGGGTACAGGGGTCAAGACAGTACTTC.

In its sample, this clone was seen a few times. The chain combines TRBV4-2 with TRBJ1-1, with a weak D call TRBD1 (5 bases). The CDR3 consists of 13 residues. The germline V gene has CDR1 LGHNA and CDR2 YNFKEQ. V lost 5 bases to trimming and J lost 4 bases, with 11 bases between them. This chain's CDR3 is CASSLQGSTEAFF. DNA of the CDR3: TGTGCCAGCAGCTTGCAGGGATCCACTGAAGCTTTCTTT.

The chain couples TRBV6-6 to TRBJ1-4; D call uncertain. Germline values: CDR1 MNHNY, CDR2 SVGAGI (reference sequence). V dropped 4 bases and J dropped 14 bases, with 14 bases sitting between them. The CDR3 loop spans 12 amino acids. CDR3 coding DNA: TGTGCCAGCAGTTCCAACACGGAAAGGCTGTTTTTT. Protein: CASSSNTERLFF.

This chain uses TRBV4-2 with TRBJ1-2; 10 positions agree with TRBD1. Germline lookup yields CDR1 LGHNA and CDR2 YNFKEQ. The CDR3 is made up of 15 amino acids. J lost 6 bases, V lost 1 base, and 5 bases had no gene match. DNA for the CDR3: TGTGCCAGCAGCCAAGCGACAGGGGGCGCCCATGGCTACACCTTC. Residues: CASSQATGGAHGYTF.

The rearrangement links TRBV2 to TRBJ1-1; D gene uncertain. V was shortened by 6 bases and J by 1 base, with 6 bases between the two germline ends. This CDR3 comprises 12 residues. In germline, CDR1 is SNHLY, CDR2 FYNNEI. As DNA, the CDR3 is TGTGCCAGCAGCATAGGGAACACTGAAGCTTTCTTT. This gives the protein CASSIGNTEAFF.

The rearrangement uses TRBV6-5 and TRBJ1-4, with 9 positions matching TRBD1. Per germline, CDR1 MNHEY and CDR2 SVGAGI. The J segment lost 7 bases and the V segment lost 6 bases, leaving 6 bases of the junction unmatched. The CDR3 loop spans 14 amino acids. CDR3 loop: CASRTGGRGEKLFF. CDR3 nucleotides: TGTGCCAGCAGAACAGGGGGCCGGGGTGAAAAACTGTTTTTT.

The V call is TRBV6-6, the J call TRBJ2-7; D is unresolved. Germline CDR1 MNHNY, CDR2 SVGAGI (reference sequence). The V gene lost 2 bases and the J gene lost 3 bases, with 5 bases spanning the gap. The CDR3 contains 12 residues. CDR3 protein: CASSYESYEQYF. Here the CDR3 DNA reads TGTGCCAGCAGTTACGAGAGCTACGAGCAGTACTTC.

The chain carries TRBV7-9 and TRBJ1-2; no clear D gene. The germline V gene encodes CDR1 SEHNR and CDR2 FQNEAQ (reference sequence). V dropped 2 bases and J dropped 6 bases, with 10 bases sitting between them. This CDR3 region has 13 residues. CDR3 DNA sequence: TGTGCCAGCAGCTTAATGGATACCGATGGCTACACCTTC. Residues: CASSLMDTDGYTF.

This clone appeared a single time. At one of its ends the junction is not consistent with the germline gene, which may arise from a read error. The rearrangement joins TRBV7-7 to TRBJ2-2; D uncertain. This CDR3 has 14 amino acids. The V gene's germline CDR1 is SSHAT and CDR2 FNYEAQ (reference sequence). CDR3 DNA sequence: TGTGCTAGCAGCTGGTCCCCTGACACCGGGGAGCTGTTTTTT. Translating it yields CASSWSPDTGELFF. Supplemented by reference TRBV7-7 and TRBJ2-2, the full variable domain reads GAGVSQSPRYKVTKRGQDVTLRCDPISSHATLYWYQQALGQGPEFLTYFNYEAQPDKSGLPSDRFSAERPEGSISTLTIQRTEQRDSAMYRCASSWSPDTGELFFGEGSRLTVL.

V usage is TRBV30 and J usage is TRBJ2-3; 8 bases map to TRBD2. Germline V gene sequence: CDR1 GTSNPN, CDR2 SVGIG (reference sequence). The CDR3 consists of 13 residues. Trimming took 1 base from V and 8 from J; bases not matched to a gene: 5. CDR3 loop: CAWSATSGGTQYF. The CDR3 nucleotides read TGTGCCTGGAGTGCCACTAGCGGAGGTACGCAGTATTTT.

This chain connects TRBV29-1 to TRBJ2-2, with 8 bases identical to TRBD1. Trimming removed 3 bases from V and 2 bases from J; junction bases left unmatched: 5. The CDR3 length is 15 residues. Germline V gives CDR1 SQVTM, CDR2 ANQGSEA. This CDR3 reads CSVDSGQENTGELFF. The CDR3 DNA reads as TGCAGCGTTGACTCGGGACAGGAAAACACCGGGGAGCTGTTTTTT.

The chain uses TRBV7-2 and TRBJ1-6; D is unclear. The V gene's germline CDR1 is SGHTA and CDR2 FQGNSA. The CDR3 totals 15 residues. Trimming took off 1 base at V and 3 bases at J, with 7 bases between the two ends. The CDR3 DNA reads as TGTGCCAGCAGCTTAGAAATGCACTATAATTCACCCCTCCACTTT. This translates into CASSLEMHYNSPLHF.

This chain links TRBV5-1 with TRBJ2-5; 9 bases match TRBD1. The germline gives CDR1 SGHRS, CDR2 YFSETQ. The CDR3 runs 14 residues. J gave up 1 base and V 4 bases, and 2 bases lay outside the gene matches. CDR3 residues: CASSPQGAQETQYF. The CDR3 DNA reads TGCGCCAGCAGCCCACAGGGGGCCCAAGAGACCCAGTACTTC.

The gene calls are TRBV5-6 and TRBJ2-1; D unclear. CDR1 SGHDT and CDR2 YYEEEE come from the germline V gene. Trimming took 4 bases from V and 0 from J, leaving 5 bases between them. The CDR3 sequence is 13 residues long. The CDR3 loop reads CASSHSSYNEQFF. The CDR3 bases are TGTGCCAGCAGCCATAGCTCCTACAATGAGCAGTTCTTC.

The CDR3: CASSARLAGEETQYF. CDR3 nucleotide sequence: TGCGCCAGCAGCGCCAGACTAGCGGGAGAAGAGACCCAGTACTTC. The genes are TRBV5-1 and TRBJ2-5, with 12 nucleotides matching TRBD2. Germline V gives CDR1 SGHRS, CDR2 YFSETQ. V shed 4 bases and J 3 bases; nucleotides not matched to a gene: 4. CDR3 length: 15 residues.

The V gene is TRBV5-1, the J gene TRBJ2-3; D is unclear. Germline values: CDR1 SGHRS, CDR2 YFSETQ. Trimming pared 2 bases from V and 0 bases from J, leaving 7 bases between. CDR3 length: 14 residues. Written as DNA, the CDR3 is TGCGCCAGCAGCTTCCCCTCTAGCACAGATACGCAGTATTTT. Protein sequence: CASSFPSSTDTQYF.

The V and J genes are TRBV4-3 and TRBJ2-1; 7 bases agree with TRBD2. Germline CDR1 LGHNA, CDR2 YSLEER. V was clipped by 4 bases and J by 6 bases; unmatched bases: 3. There are 13 residues in the CDR3. CDR3 DNA: TGCGCCAGCAGCCCGGGGGGTCGCAATGAGCAGTTCTTC. As protein: CASSPGGRNEQFF.

The chain combines TRBV5-1 with TRBJ1-1; TRBD1 matches at 7 bases. This CDR3 region has 12 residues. CDR1 SGHRS and CDR2 YFSETQ come from the germline V gene. J gave up 4 bases and V 5 bases, and 2 bases lay outside the gene matches. This CDR3 is CASRRGPTEAFF. DNA of the CDR3: TGCGCCAGCAGGAGGGGGCCCACTGAAGCTTTCTTT.

V is TRBV14 and J is TRBJ1-1; D gene uncertain. CDR1 is SGHDN, CDR2 FVKESK, per germline. This CDR3 is 18 amino acids long. V dropped 0 bases and J dropped 4 bases, with 21 bases sitting between them. CDR3 bases: TGTGCCAGCAGCCAAGAATCCTCTGGGGAAACACCACCCACTGAAGCTTTCTTT. Protein product: CASSQESSGETPPTEAFF.

This clone is a singleton in its sample. The chain combines TRBV7-2 with TRBJ2-7, with D tentatively TRBD2 (6 bases). The CDR3 is made up of 13 amino acids. The germline gives CDR1 SGHTA, CDR2 FQGNSA. Trimming took off 3 bases at V and 3 bases at J, with 9 bases between the two ends. CDR3 sequence (DNA): TGTGCCAGCAGCTTGGGACTGAACTACGAGCAGTACTTC. This codes for CASSLGLNYEQYF.

The genes are TRBV6-5 and TRBJ2-7; tentatively, D is TRBD1 or TRBD2 (5 bases each). V lost 8 bases and J 4 bases, leaving 15 bases between the germline ends. This CDR3 is 13 amino acids long. Germline loops: CDR1 MNHEY, CDR2 SVGAGI. CDR3 sequence reads: CASAWGPGYEQYF. For the CDR3, the DNA is TGTGCCAGCGCGTGGGGACCCGGGTACGAGCAGTACTTC.

J is TRBJ2-7 and V is TRBV2, with D perhaps being TRBD1 or TRBD2 (5 bases each). The germline V gene has CDR1 SNHLY and CDR2 FYNNEI. V lost 4 bases and J 4 bases, leaving 14 bases between the germline ends. CDR3 length: 14 amino acids. This CDR3 is CASSGGVPEYEQYF. CDR3 nucleotide sequence: TGTGCCAGCAGTGGAGGGGTCCCCGAATACGAGCAGTACTTC.

The V call is TRBV5-4, the J call TRBJ1-1; 8 bases line up with TRBD1. J gave up 3 bases and V 4 bases, and 8 bases lay outside the gene matches. CDR3 length equals 15 residues. Germline CDR1 and CDR2: SGHNT and YYREEE (reference sequence). CDR3 DNA sequence: TGTGCCAGCAGCCTAGGACAGGGAGGGTACACTGAAGCTTTCTTT. It is translated as CASSLGQGGYTEAFF.

This clone was counted once. This chain joins TRBV7-3 and TRBJ2-6, with TRBD2 identical over 8 bases. After removal of 4 bases from V and 0 bases from J, the junction contained 5 bases not matched to a gene. The length of the CDR3 is 17 residues. The V gene's germline CDR1 is SGHTA and CDR2 FQGTGA. The DNA for the CDR3 is TGTGCCAGCAGCTCCCGGGGACTAGTCTCTGGGGCCAACGTCCTGACTTTC. Residues: CASSSRGLVSGANVLTF.

J is TRBJ1-6 and V is TRBV5-1, with D perhaps TRBD1 (6 bases). Trimming removed 0 bases from V and 7 bases from J, with 14 bases in between. The CDR3 extends over 16 amino acids. Germline-derived CDR1 and CDR2 are SGHRS and YFSETQ. For the CDR3, the DNA is TGCGCCAGCAGCTTGGGAGGCGCAGGGGACAATTCACCCCTCCACTTT. The encoded protein is CASSLGGAGDNSPLHF.